The subject of this entry is one T cell receptor (beta chain). The target antigen is unknown. Naive CD8 cells lacked CD45RO, underwent positive selection for CCR7 and left out terminally differentiated effector memory CD45RA+ cells. The entry originates in a study of shared clonotypes between healthy human individuals. A deep-level run was used for the assay. The data were produced by immunoSEQ multiplex PCR, yet TCRdb's version contains in-frame clones alone and is incomplete. The sample consists of millions of clones, less than 95% of them appearing once. Overall study results and limits: Naive CD4 clonotypes were shared across a handful of donors at about 5.3%. Researchers sampled only blood; tissue repertoires likely differ. Larger estimated richness was generally recorded for naive subsets relative to memory subsets.

This receptor was taken from a man aged 18 to 30 in good health. Material: naive CD8+ T cells sorted from blood.

The CDR3: CASSSDQTGPREQYF. DNA of the CDR3: TGTGCCAGCAGCTCGGACCAGACAGGGCCCCGCGAGCAGTACTTC. This chain links TRBV5-6 with TRBJ2-7, with 7 nucleotides matching TRBD1. The CDR3 consists of 15 residues. Germline V gene lookup returns CDR1 SGHDT and CDR2 YYEEEE. V gave up 3 bases and J gave up 6 bases; unmatched junction bases: 12.